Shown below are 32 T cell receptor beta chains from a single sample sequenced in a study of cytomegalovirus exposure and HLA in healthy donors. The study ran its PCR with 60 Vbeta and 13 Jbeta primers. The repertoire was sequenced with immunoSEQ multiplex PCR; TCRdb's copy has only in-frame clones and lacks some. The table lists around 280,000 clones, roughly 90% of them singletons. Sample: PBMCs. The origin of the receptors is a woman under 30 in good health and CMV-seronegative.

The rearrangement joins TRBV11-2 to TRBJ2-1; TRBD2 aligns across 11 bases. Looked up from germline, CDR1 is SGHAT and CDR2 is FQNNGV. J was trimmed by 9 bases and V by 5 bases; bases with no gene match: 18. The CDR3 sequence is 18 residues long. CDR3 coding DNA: TGTGCCAGCAGCCCAGAGGGAGGGGTAGCGGGGGGGCCCCCTGAGCAGTTCTTC. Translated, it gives CASSPEGGVAGGPPEQFF.

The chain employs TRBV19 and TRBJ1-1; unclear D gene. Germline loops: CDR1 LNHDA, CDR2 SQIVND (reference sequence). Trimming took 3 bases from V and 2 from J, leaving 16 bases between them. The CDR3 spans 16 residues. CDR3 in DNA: TGTGCCAGTAGTATTGCAGTATTCGAAGTAAACACTGAAGCTTTCTTT. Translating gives CASSIAVFEVNTEAFF.

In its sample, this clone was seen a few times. CDR3 residues: CAWRYRGFRSTEAFF. The CDR3 DNA is TGTGCCTGGAGGTACAGGGGGTTTAGGAGCACTGAAGCTTTCTTT. V gene TRBV30 combines with J gene TRBJ1-1; 8 positions match TRBD1. Germline V gene lookup returns CDR1 GTSNPN and CDR2 SVGIG (reference sequence). Trimming cost V 3 bases and J 4 bases; bases outside gene matches: 10. CDR3 length: 15 amino acids.

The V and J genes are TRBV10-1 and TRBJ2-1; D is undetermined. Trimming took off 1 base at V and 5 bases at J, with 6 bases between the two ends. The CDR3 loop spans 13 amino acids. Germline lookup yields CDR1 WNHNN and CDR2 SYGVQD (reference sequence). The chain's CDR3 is CASSEYQDNEQFF. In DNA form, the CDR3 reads TGCGCCAGCAGTGAGTACCAGGACAATGAGCAGTTCTTC.

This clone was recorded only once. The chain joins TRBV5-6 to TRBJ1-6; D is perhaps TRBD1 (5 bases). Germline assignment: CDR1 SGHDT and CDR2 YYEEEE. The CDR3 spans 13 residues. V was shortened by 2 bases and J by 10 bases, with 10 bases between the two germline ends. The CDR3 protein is CASSLGAESPLHF. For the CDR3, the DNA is TGTGCCAGCAGCTTAGGGGCGGAATCACCCCTCCACTTT.

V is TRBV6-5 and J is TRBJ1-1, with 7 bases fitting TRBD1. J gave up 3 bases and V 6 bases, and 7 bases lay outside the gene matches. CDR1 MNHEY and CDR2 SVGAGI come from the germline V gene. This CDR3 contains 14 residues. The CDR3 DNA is TGTGCCAGCAGGAGGGGGCGAGGGGACACTGAAGCTTTCTTT. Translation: CASRRGRGDTEAFF.

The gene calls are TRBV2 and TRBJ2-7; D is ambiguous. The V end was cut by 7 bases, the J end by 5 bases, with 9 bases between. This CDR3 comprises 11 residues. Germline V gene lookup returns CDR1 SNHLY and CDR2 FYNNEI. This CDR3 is CASNEVHEQYF. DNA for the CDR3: TGTGCCAGCAACGAGGTGCACGAGCAGTACTTC.

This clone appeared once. Here the CDR3 DNA reads TGTGCCAGTAGTATAAAGCGGGGGGACACAGATACGCAGTATTTT. It yields the protein CASSIKRGDTDTQYF. This rearrangement joins TRBV19 to TRBJ2-3, with 9 bases matching TRBD2. V shed 2 bases, J shed 2 bases, and the junction held 2 bases outside the gene matches. The CDR3 has 15 amino acids. The germline gives CDR1 LNHDA, CDR2 SQIVND (reference sequence).

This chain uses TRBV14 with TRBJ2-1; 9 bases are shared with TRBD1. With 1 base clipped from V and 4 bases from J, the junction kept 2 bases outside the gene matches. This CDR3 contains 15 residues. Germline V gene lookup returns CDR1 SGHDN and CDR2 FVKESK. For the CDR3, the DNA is TGTGCCAGCAGCCAAGCGGGACAGGGATACAATGAGCAGTTCTTC. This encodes CASSQAGQGYNEQFF.

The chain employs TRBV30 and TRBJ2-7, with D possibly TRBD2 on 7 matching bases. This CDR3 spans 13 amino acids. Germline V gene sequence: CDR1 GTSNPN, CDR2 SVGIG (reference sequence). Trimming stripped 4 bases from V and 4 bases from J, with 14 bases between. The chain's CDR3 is CAWTGGPIYEQYF. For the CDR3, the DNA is TGTGCCTGGACCGGGGGGCCCATTTACGAGCAGTACTTC.

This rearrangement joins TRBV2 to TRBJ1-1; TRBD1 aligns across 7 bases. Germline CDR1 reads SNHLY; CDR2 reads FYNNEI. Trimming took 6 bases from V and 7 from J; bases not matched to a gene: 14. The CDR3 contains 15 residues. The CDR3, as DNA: TGTGCCAGCAGGACCGAAACAGGGGTCGAGCTTGAAGCTTTCTTT. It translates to CASRTETGVELEAFF.

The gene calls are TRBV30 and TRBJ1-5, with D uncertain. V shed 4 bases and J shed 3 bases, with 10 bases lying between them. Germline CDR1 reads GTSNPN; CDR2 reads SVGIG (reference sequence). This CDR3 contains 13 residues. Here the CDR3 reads CAWTGGLNQPQHF. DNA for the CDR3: TGTGCCTGGACAGGAGGACTCAATCAGCCCCAGCATTTT.

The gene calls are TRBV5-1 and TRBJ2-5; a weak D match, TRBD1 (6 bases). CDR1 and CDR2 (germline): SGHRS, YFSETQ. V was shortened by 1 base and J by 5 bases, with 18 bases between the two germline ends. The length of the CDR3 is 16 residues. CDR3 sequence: CASSLPLEGVGETQYF. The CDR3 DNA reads TGCGCCAGCAGCTTGCCCCTCGAGGGGGTCGGGGAGACCCAGTACTTC.

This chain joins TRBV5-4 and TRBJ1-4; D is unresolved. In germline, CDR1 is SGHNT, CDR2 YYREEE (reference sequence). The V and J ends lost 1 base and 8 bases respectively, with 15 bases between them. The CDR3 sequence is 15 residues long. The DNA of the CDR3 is TGTGCCAGCAGCTTGCTGGGCTCGGTGGAAGAAAAACTGTTTTTT. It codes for CASSLLGSVEEKLFF.

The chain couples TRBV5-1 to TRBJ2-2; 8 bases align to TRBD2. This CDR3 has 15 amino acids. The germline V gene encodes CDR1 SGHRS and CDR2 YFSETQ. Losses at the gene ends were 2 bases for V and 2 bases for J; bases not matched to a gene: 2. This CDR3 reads CASSLAGVNTGELFF. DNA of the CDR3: TGCGCCAGCAGCTTAGCGGGGGTTAACACCGGGGAGCTGTTTTTT.

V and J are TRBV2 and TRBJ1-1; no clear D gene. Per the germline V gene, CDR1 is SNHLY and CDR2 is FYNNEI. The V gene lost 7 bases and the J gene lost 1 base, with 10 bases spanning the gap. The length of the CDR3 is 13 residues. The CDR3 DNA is TGTGCCAGCAACGTTGAGGGGAACACTGAAGCTTTCTTT. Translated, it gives CASNVEGNTEAFF.

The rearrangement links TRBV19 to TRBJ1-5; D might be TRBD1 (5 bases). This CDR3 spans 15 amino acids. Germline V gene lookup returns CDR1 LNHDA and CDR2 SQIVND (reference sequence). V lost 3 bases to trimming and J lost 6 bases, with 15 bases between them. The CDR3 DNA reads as TGTGCCAGTAGTATGATGGCCCAGGGTTTTCAGCCCCAGCATTTT. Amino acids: CASSMMAQGFQPQHF.

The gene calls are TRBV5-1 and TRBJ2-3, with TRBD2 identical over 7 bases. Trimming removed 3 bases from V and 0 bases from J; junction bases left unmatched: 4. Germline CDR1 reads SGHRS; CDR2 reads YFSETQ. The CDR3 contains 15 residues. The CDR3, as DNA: TGCGCCAGCAGCTCCAGCGGGGCTAGCACAGATACGCAGTATTTT. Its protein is CASSSSGASTDTQYF.

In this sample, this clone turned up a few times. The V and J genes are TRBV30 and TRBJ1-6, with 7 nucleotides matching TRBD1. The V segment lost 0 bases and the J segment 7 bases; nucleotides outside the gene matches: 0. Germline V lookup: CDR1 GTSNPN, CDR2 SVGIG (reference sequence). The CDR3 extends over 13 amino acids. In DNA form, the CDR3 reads TGTGCCTGGAGTGTGGGACAGAATTCACCCCTCCACTTT. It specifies CAWSVGQNSPLHF.

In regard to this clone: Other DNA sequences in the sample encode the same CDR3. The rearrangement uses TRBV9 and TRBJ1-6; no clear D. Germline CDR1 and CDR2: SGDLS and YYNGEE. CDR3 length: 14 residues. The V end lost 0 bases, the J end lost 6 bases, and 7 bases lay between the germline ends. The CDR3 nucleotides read TGTGCCAGCAGCGTAGGAGGCGGTAATTCACCCCTCCACTTT. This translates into CASSVGGGNSPLHF. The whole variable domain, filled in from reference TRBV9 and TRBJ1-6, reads DSGVTQTPKHLITATGQRVTLRCSPRSGDLSVYWYQQSLDQGLQFLIQYYNGEERAKGNILERFSAQQFPDLHSELNLSSLELGDSALYFCASSVGGGNSPLHFGNGTRLTVT.

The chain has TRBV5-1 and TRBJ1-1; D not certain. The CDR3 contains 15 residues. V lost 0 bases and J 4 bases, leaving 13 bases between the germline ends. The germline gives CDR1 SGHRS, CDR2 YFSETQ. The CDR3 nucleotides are TGCGCCAGCAGCTTGGACCTGGGAGGTATCACTGAAGCTTTCTTT. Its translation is CASSLDLGGITEAFF.

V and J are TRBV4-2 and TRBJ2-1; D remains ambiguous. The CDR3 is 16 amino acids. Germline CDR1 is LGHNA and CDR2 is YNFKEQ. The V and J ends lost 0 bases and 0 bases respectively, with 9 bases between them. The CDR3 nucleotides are TGTGCCAGCAGCCAAGAGGCCTGGAGCTCCTACAATGAGCAGTTCTTC. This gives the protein CASSQEAWSSYNEQFF.

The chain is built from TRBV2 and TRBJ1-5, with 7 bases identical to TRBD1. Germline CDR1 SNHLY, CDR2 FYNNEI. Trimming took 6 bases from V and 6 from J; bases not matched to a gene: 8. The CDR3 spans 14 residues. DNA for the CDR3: TGTGCCAGCAGACTGACAGGGCCTGTTCAGCCCCAGCATTTT. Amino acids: CASRLTGPVQPQHF.

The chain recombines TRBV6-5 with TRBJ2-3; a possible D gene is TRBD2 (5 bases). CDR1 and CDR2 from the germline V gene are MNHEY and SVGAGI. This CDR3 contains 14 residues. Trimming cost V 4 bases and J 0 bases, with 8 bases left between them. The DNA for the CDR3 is TGTGCCAGCAGTTGGACGGGAAGCACAGATACGCAGTATTTT. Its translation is CASSWTGSTDTQYF.

The chain's CDR3 is CASSLTENTEAFF. The CDR3 region has the DNA TGTGCCAGCAGCCTCACAGAGAACACTGAAGCTTTCTTT. This rearrangement joins TRBV7-3 to TRBJ1-1, with D uncertain. V lost 5 bases and J 1 base, leaving 8 bases between the germline ends. The CDR3 totals 13 residues. Germline CDR1 and CDR2: SGHTA and FQGTGA.

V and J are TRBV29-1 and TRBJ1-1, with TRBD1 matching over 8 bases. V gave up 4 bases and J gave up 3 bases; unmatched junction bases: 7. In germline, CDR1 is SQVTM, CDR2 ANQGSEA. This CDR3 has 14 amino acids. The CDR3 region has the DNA TGCAGCGTTGTCCGACAGGGGAAGGACACTGAAGCTTTCTTT. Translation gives CSVVRQGKDTEAFF.

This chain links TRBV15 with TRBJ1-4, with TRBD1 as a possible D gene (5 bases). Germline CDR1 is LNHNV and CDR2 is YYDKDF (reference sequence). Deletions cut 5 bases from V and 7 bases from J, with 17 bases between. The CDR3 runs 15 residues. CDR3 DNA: TGTGCCACCAGCCCGCCCGCAGGGCGTGGTGAAAAACTGTTTTTT. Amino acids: CATSPPAGRGEKLFF. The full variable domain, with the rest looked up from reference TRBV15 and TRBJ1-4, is DAMVIQNPRYQVTQFGKPVTLSCSQTLNHNVMYWYQQKSSQAPKLLFHYYDKDFNNEADTPDNFQSRRPNTSFCFLDIRSPGLGDTAMYLCATSPPAGRGEKLFFGSGTQLSVL.

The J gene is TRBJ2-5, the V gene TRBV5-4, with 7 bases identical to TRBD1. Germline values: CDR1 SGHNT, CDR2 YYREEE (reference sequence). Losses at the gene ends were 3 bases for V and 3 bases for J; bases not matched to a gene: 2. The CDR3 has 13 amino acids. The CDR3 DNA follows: TGTGCCAGCAGCTCCGACAGGGAAGAGACCCAGTACTTC. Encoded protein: CASSSDREETQYF.

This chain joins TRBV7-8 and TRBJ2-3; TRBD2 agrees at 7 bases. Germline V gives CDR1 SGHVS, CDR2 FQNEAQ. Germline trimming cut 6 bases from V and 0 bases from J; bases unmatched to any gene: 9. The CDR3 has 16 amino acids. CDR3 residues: CASSRTPSGSTDTQYF. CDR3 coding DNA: TGTGCCAGCAGTCGAACACCTAGCGGAAGCACAGATACGCAGTATTTT.

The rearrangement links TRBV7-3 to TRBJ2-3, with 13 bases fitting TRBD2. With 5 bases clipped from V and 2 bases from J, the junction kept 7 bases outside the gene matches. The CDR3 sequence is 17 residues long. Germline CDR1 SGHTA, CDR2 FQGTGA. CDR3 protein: CASSRGLAGALTDTQYF. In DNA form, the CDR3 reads TGTGCCAGCAGCCGAGGACTAGCGGGGGCCCTCACAGATACGCAGTATTTT.

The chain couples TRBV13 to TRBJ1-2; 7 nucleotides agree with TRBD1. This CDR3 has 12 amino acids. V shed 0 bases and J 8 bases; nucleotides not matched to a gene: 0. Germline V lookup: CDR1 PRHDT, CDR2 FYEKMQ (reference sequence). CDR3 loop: CASSLGGGGYTF. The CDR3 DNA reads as TGTGCCAGCAGCTTAGGAGGGGGCGGCTACACCTTC.

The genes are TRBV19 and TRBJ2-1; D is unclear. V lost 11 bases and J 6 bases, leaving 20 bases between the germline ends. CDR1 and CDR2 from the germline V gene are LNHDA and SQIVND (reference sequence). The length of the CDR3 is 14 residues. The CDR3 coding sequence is TGTGCCTCTCGTCGGCTAGATACGATCAATGAGCAGTTCTTC. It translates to CASRRLDTINEQFF. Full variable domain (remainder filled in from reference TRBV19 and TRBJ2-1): DGGITQSPKYLFRKEGQNVTLSCEQNLNHDAMYWYRQDPGQGLRLIYYSQIVNDFQKGDIAEGYSVSREKKESFPLTVTSAQKNPTAFYLCASRRLDTINEQFFGPGTRLTVL.